The clone carrying this T cell receptor beta chain has only one observation. Its antigen is still unknown. The sample originates from a study of vaccination and CD4 T cells after COVID-19. On the study more broadly: Of the convalescent patients, who were SARS-CoV-2 positive by nasal swab PCR, about 10 had mild and one severe disease. The convalescents included six males and four females, and among them two were Hispanic while seven were Caucasian.

The CDR3 is made up of 18 amino acids. Germline V gene sequence: CDR1 SGHVS, CDR2 FNYEAQ. Trimming removed 6 bases from V and 0 bases from J, with 20 bases in between. The study sequenced cultured CD4+ T cell DNA using the Oncomine TCR Beta short-read assay. TCRdb processed the PCR reads anew with MiXCR; each CDR3 protein has one entry. The table lists approximately 8,300 distinct CDR3 sequences, more than 60% of them singletons. Specified treatment: approximately nine-day PBMC culture with coronavirus spike peptide pools or control peptides (ViraFEST assay). Positive PCR dates covered March to December 2020, before US Alpha, Beta and Delta variants. Study-wide findings and caveats: When vaccine-specific clones from convalescent patients were examined, 304 of 307 were spike mono-reactive.

This receptor was taken from a human donor with COVID-19. V usage is TRBV7-6 and J usage is TRBJ1-4; maybe TRBD1 (6 bases). Here the sequenced sample was cultured CD4+ T cells from blood, taken after SARS-CoV-2 vaccination. The CDR3 region is CASRLGGSSRPTNEKLFF. The CDR3 coding sequence is TGTGCCAGCAGACTAGGGGGATCTAGTCGTCCAACTAATGAAAAACTGTTTTTT.